This T cell receptor beta chain was observed in a study of T cell responses to AZD1222 COVID-19 vaccine. General study findings and limits: Repertoire collection took place solely once the T cell response had peaked. Among the donors, most were white British and more were female, and clonal diversity was possibly underestimated. At baseline, just a handful of AZD1222 recipients tested seropositive.

Trimming took off 5 bases at V and 9 bases at J, with 11 bases between the two ends. The CDR3 has 12 residues. A note on this clone: Antigen specificity is unknown.

TCRdb keeps only in-frame clones here, not all; method: immunoSEQ multiplex PCR. The sample contains 130,000 to 150,000 clones, 85% to 95% of which appear only once. This TCR was sampled from an adult in good health. The J gene is TRBJ1-5, the V gene TRBV12-3 or TRBV12-4; D unclear. The source material was peripheral blood, sampled on day 0 of MenACWY control vaccination. In nucleotides, the CDR3 is TGTGCCAGCAGTCCTACCGTTGGGCCCCAGCATTTT. Translated, it gives CASSPTVGPQHF.